This T cell receptor beta chain was sequenced during a study of blood T cell repertoires in COVID-19. Overall study context: Material from acute and convalescent COVID-19 was sourced from the United States, Italy and Spain. PBMCs, B-cell-depleted T cells, or T cells provided the cDNA or gDNA that made up the material.

The CDR3 spans 13 residues. V shed 3 bases, J shed 3 bases, and the junction held 0 bases outside the gene matches. Germline assignment: CDR1 SQVTM and CDR2 ANQGSEA. Repertoires were generated with immunoSEQ multiplex PCR, while TCRdb's copy carries only in-frame clones and drops some. The data contain about 220,000 clones, approximately 82% of them singletons. Source material: peripheral blood. The rearrangement joins TRBV29-1 to TRBJ2-3; 10 bases line up with TRBD1. The TCR comes from a man in his forties or fifties with active or convalescent COVID-19. Here the CDR3 DNA reads TGCAGCGTTGAGGGACAGGGGACAGATACGCAGTATTTT. Its translation: CSVEGQGTDTQYF.